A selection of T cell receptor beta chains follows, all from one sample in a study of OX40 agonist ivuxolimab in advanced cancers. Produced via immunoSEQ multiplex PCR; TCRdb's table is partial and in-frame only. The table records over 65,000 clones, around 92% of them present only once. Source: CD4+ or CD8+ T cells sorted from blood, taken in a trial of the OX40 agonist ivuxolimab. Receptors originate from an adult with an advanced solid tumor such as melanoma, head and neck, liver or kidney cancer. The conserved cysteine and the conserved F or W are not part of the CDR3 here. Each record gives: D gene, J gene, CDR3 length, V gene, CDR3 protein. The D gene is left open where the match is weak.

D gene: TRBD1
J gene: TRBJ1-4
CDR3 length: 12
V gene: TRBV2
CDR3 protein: ASRTGGANEKLF

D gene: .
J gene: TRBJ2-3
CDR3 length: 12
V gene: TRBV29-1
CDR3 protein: SVDRENLVGTQY

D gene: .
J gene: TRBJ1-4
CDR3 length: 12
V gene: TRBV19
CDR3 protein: ASSMVQAREKLF

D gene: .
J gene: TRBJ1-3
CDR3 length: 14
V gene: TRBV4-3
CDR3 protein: ASSRGVDSSGNTIY

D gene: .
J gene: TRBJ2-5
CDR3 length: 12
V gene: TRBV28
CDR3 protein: ASSLPPTEGTQY

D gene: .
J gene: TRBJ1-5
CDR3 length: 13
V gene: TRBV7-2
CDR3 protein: ASSRGAQPYQPQH

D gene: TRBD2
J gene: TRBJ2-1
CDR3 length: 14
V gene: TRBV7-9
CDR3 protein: ASSLAALAGGLEQF

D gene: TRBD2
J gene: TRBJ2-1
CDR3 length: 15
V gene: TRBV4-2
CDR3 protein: ASSQDTSGAAYNEQF

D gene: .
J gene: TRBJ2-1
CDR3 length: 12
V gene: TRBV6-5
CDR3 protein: ASSYPAKFGEQF

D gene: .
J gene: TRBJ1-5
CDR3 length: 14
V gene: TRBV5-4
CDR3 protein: ASSLRQTKNYQPQH

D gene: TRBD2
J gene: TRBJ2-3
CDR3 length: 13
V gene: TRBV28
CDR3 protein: ASSLWGRATDTQY

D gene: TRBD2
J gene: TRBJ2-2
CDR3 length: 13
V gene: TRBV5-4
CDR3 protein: ASSPGLAGDGELF

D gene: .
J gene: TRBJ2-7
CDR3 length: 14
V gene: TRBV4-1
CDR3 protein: ASSRLARVSSYEQY

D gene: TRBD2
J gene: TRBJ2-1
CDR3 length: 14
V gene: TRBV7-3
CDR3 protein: ASSITGTSGSNEQF

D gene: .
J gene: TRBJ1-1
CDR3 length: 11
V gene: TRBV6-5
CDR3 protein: ASSLFRGTEAF

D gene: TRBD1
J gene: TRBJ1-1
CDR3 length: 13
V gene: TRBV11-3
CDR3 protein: ASSLDRGLGTEAF

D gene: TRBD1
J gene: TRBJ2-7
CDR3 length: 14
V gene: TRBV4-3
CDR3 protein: ASSQSGGQGAREQY

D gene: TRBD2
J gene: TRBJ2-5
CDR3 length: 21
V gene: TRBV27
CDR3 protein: ASSLSPPVPGLAGGMGQETQY

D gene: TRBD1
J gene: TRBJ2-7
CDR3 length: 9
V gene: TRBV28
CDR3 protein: ASRTGYEQY

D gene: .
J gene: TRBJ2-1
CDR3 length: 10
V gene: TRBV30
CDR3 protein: AWSEPPSQVV

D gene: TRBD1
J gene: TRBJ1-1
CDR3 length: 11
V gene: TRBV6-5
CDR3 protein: ASRDRGEAEAF

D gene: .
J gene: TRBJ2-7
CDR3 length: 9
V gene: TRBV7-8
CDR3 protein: ASSSPRVQY

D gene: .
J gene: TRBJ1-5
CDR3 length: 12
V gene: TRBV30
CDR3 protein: AWSRTVTGQPQH

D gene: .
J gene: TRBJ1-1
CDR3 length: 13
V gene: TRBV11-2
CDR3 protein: ASTQGRTMNTEAF

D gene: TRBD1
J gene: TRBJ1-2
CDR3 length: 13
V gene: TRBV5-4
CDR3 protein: ASSPPTGGTYGYT

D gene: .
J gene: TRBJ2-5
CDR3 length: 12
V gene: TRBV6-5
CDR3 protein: ASSYPGRTETQY

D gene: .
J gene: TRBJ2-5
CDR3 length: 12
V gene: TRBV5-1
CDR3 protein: ASSLGDVGETQY

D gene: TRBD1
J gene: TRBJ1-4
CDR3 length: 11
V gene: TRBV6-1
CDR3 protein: ASSEQGVEKLF

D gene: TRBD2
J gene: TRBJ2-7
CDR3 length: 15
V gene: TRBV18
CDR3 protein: ASSPLLPSGRGYEQY

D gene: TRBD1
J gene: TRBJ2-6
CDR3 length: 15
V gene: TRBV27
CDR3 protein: ASSPGQGAGGANVLT

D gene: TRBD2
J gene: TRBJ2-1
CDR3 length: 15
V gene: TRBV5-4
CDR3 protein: ASSLGLAGAGYNEQF

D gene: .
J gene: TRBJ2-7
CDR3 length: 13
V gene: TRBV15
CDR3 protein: ATGKGRGLSYEQY

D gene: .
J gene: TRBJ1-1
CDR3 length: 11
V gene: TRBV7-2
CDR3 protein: ASSPQSYTEAF

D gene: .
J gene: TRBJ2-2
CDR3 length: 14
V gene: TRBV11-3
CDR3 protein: ASSPRPGLETRELF

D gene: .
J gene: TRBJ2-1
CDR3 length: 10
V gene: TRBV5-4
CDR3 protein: ASSRGGDEQF

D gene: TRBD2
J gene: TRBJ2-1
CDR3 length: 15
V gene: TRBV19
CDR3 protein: ASTSRREGGTGNEQF

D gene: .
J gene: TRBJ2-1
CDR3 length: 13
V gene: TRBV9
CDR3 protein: ASSVEDSFWNEQF

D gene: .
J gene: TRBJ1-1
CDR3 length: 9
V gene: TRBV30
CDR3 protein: AWSVGGEAF

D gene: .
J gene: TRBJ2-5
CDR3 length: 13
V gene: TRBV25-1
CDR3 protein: ASSDPGRLAETQY

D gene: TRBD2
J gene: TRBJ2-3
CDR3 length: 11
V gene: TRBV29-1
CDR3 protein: SALAAGGDTQY

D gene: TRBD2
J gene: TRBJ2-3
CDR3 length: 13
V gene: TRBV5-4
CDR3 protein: ASSLAGAGTDTQY

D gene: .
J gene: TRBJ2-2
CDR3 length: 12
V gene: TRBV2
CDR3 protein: ASSETRTTGELF

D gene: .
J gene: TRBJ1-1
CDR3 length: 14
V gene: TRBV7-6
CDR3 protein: ASSSREDSMNTEAF

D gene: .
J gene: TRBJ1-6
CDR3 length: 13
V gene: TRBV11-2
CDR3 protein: ASSLGARPNSPLH

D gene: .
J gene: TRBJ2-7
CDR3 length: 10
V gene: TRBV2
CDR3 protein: ASSVGRLEQY

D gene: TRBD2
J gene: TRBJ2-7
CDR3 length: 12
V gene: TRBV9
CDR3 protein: ASSVSAGATEQY

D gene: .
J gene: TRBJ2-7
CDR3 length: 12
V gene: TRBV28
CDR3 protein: ASSLGLNSYEQY

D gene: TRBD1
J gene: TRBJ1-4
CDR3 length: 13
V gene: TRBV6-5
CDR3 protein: ASRRRQGTNEKLF